The sequence of this T cell receptor (beta chain) was determined in a study of blood T cell repertoires in COVID-19. V lost 3 bases to trimming and J lost 2 bases; unmatched junction nucleotides: 2. Germline V lookup: CDR1 MNHEY, CDR2 SVGEGT. The CDR3 totals 15 residues. Using immunoSEQ multiplex PCR, the repertoire was profiled, and TCRdb retains in-frame clones only, with some absent. The sample lists more than 75,000 clones, around nine tenths occurring once. The clonotype originates from a man of 80 years or more with active or convalescent COVID-19. This chain uses TRBV6-2 or TRBV6-3 with TRBJ1-3; TRBD1 agrees at 9 bases. The specimen sequenced was peripheral blood. For the CDR3, the DNA is TGTGCCAGCAGTTATACAGGGGGCCCTGGAAACACCATATATTTT. This gives the protein CASSYTGGPGNTIYF.